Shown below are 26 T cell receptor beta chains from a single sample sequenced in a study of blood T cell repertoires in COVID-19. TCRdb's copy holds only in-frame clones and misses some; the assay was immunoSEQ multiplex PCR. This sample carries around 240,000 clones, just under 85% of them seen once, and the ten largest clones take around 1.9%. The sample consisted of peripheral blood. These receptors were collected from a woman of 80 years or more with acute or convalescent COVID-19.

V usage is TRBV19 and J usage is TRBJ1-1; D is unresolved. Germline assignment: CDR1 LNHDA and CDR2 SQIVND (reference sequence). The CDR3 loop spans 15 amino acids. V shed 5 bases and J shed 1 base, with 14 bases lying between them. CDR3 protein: CASSSRLVANTEAFF. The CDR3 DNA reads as TGTGCCAGTAGTTCCCGTTTGGTGGCGAACACTGAAGCTTTCTTT.

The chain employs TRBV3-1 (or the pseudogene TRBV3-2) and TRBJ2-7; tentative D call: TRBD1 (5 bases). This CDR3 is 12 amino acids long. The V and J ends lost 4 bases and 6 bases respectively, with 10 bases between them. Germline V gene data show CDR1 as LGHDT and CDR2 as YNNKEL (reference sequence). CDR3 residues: CASSPPGREQYF. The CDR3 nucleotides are TGTGCCAGCAGCCCGCCAGGGCGCGAGCAGTACTTC.

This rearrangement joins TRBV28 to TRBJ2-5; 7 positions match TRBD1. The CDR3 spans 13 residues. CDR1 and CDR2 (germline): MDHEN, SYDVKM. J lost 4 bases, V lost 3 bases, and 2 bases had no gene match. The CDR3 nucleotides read TGTGCCAGCAGTTTGACAGGGCTAGAGACCCAGTACTTC. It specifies CASSLTGLETQYF.

DNA for the CDR3: TGCGCCAGCAGACCGGGGACTAGCGGGGAACGGACCCAGTACTTC. This translates into CASRPGTSGERTQYF. The chain carries TRBV5-1 and TRBJ2-5; 13 bases agree with TRBD2. Trimming at V came to 5 bases and at J to 7 bases, leaving 8 bases not matched to a gene. The germline V gene encodes CDR1 SGHRS and CDR2 YFSETQ. This CDR3 is built from 15 residues.

The CDR3 nucleotides read TGCGCCAGCAGCCGAACGGGAGACAGGGGTTCGCCCTATGGCTACACCTTC. Its translation is CASSRTGDRGSPYGYTF. The rearrangement joins TRBV4-1 to TRBJ1-2; 8 bases align to TRBD1. Trimming at V came to 4 bases and at J to 4 bases, leaving 14 bases not matched to a gene. Per germline, CDR1 MGHRA and CDR2 YSYEKL. The CDR3 extends over 17 amino acids.

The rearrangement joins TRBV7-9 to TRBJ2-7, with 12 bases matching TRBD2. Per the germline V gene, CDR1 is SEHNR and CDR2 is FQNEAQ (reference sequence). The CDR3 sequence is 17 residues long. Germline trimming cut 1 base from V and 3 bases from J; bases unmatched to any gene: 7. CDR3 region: CASSLGLAGGNSYEQYF. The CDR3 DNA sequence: TGTGCCAGCAGCTTAGGGCTAGCGGGAGGGAACAGCTACGAGCAGTACTTC.

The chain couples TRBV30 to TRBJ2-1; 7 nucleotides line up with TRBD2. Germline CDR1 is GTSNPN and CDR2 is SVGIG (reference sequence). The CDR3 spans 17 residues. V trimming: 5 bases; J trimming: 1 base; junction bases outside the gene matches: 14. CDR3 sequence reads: CAWGAMAGEWSYNEQFF. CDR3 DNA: TGTGCCTGGGGCGCCATGGCGGGAGAGTGGTCCTACAATGAGCAGTTCTTC.

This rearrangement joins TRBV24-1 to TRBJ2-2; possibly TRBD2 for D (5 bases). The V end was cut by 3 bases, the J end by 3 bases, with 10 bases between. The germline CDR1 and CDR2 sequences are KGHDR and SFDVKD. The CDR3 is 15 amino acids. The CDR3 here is CATSDAREYTGELFF. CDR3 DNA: TGTGCCACCAGTGATGCCCGGGAATACACCGGGGAGCTGTTTTTT.

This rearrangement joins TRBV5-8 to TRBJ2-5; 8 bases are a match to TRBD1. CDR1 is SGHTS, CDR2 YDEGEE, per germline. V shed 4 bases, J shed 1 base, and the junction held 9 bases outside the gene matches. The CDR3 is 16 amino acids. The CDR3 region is CASSLGQGNTQETQYF. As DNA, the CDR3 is TGTGCCAGCAGCCTCGGACAGGGTAATACCCAAGAGACCCAGTACTTC.

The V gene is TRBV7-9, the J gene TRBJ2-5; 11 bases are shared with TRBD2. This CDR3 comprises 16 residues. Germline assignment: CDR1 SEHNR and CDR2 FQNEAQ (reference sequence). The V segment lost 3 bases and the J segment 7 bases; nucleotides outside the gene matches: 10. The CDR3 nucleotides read TGTGCCAGCAGCTTGGGGACTAGCGGTCCGCAGTTGACCCAGTACTTC. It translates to CASSLGTSGPQLTQYF.

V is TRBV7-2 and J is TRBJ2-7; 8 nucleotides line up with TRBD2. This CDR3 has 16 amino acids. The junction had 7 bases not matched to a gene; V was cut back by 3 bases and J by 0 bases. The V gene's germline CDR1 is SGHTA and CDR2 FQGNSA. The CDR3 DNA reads TGTGCCAGCAGCTTGAGTAGCGGGACGAGCTCCTACGAGCAGTACTTC. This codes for CASSLSSGTSSYEQYF.

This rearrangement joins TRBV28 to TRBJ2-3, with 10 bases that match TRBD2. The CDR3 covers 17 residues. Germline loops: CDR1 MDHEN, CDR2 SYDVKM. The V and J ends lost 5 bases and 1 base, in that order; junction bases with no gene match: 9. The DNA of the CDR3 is TGTGCCAGCAGTGAGAGCGGGAGGGGGCAAGGCACAGATACGCAGTATTTT. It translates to CASSESGRGQGTDTQYF.

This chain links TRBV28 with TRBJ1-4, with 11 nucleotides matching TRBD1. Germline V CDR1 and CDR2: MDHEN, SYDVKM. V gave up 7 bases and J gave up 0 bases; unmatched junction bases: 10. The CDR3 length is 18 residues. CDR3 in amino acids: CASTTPPGQGATNEKLFF. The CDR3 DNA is TGTGCCAGCACCACTCCCCCGGGACAGGGGGCAACTAATGAAAAACTGTTTTTT. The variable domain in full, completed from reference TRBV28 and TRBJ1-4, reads DVKVTQSSRYLVKRTGEKVFLECVQDMDHENMFWYRQDPGLGLRLIYFSYDVKMKEKGDIPEGYSVSREKKERFSLILESASTNQTSMYLCASTTPPGQGATNEKLFFGSGTQLSVL.

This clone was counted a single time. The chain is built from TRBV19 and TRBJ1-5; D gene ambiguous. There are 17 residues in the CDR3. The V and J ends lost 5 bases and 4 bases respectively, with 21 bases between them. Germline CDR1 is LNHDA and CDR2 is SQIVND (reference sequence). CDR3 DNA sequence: TGTGCCAGTAGTCCTCGTAATAGGGTGGAGGCGAATCAGCCCCAGCATTTT. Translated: CASSPRNRVEANQPQHF.

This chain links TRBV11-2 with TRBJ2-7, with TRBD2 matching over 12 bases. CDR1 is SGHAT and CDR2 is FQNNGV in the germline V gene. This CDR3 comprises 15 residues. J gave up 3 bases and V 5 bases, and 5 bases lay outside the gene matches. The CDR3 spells CASSVGLAGNYEQYF. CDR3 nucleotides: TGTGCCAGCAGCGTGGGACTAGCGGGTAACTACGAGCAGTACTTC.

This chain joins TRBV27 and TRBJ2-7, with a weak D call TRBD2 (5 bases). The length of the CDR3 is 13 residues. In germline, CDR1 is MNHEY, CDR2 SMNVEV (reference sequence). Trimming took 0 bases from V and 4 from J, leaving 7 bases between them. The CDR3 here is CASSLSSGYEQYF. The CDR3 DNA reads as TGTGCCAGCAGTTTATCTTCGGGGTACGAGCAGTACTTC.

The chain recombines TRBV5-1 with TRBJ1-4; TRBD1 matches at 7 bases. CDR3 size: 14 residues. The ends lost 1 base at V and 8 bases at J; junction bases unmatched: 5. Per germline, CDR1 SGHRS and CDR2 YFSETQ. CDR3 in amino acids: CASSLTGAWEKLFF. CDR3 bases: TGCGCCAGCAGCTTGACAGGGGCCTGGGAAAAACTGTTTTTT.

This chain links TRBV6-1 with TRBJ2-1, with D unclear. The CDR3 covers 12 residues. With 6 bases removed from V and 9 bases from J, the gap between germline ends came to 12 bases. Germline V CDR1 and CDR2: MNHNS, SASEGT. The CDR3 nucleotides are TGTGCCAGCAGCCACCCCCGGAGTGAGCAGTTCTTC. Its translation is CASSHPRSEQFF.

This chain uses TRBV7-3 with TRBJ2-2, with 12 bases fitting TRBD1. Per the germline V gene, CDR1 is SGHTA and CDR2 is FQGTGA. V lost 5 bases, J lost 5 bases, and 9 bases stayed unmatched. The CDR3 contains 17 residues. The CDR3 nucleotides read TGTGCCAGCAGCCGCTCCGGGACAGGGGGCATTACCGGGGAGCTGTTTTTT. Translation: CASSRSGTGGITGELFF. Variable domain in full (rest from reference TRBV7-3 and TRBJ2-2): GAGVSQTPSNKVTEKGKYVELRCDPISGHTALYWYRQSLGQGPEFLIYFQGTGAADDSGLPNDRFFAVRPEGSVSTLKIQRTERGDSAVYLCASSRSGTGGITGELFFGEGSRLTVL.

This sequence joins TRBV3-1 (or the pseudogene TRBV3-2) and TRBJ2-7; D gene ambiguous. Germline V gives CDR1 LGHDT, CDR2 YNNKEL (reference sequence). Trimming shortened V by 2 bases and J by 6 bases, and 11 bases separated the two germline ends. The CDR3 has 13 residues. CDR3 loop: CASSQFSPGEQYF. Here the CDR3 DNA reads TGTGCCAGCAGCCAATTCTCCCCGGGCGAGCAGTACTTC.

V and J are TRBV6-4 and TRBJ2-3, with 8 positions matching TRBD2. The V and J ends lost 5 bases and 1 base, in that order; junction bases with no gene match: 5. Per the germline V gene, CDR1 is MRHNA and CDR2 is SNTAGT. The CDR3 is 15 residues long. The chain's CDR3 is CASSTGLVGTDTQYF. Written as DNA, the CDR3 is TGTGCCAGCAGTACGGGACTAGTCGGCACAGATACGCAGTATTTT.

Here the CDR3 reads CASSSRTSGASDTQYF. The CDR3 nucleotides are TGTGCCAGCAGTTCCAGGACTAGCGGGGCCTCAGATACGCAGTATTTT. The chain links TRBV28 to TRBJ2-3; 12 positions match TRBD2. V was pared by 4 bases and J by 4 bases, with 6 bases of the junction left unmatched. CDR1 and CDR2 (germline): MDHEN, SYDVKM. The CDR3 extends over 16 amino acids.

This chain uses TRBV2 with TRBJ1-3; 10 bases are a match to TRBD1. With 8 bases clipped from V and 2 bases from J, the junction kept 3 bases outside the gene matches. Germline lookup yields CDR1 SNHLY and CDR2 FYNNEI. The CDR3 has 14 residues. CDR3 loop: CASGGTGAGNTIYF. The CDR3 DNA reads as TGTGCCAGCGGGGGGACAGGGGCTGGAAACACCATATATTTT.

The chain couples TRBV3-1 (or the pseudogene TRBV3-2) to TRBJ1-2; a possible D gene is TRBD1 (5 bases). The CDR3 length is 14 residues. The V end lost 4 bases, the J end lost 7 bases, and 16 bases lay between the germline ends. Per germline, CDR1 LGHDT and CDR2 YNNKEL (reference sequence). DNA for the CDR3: TGTGCCAGCAGCCTCCCCGGCAGGGTGGCTGGCTACACCTTC. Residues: CASSLPGRVAGYTF.

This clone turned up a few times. DNA for the CDR3: TGCGCCAGCAGCCAGGATCCGGACAGGGGGCTAGGAAAACTGTTTTTT. It specifies CASSQDPDRGLGKLFF. The chain recombines TRBV4-3 with TRBJ1-4; TRBD1 aligns across 11 bases. This CDR3 spans 16 amino acids. V shed 3 bases, J shed 10 bases, and the junction held 10 bases outside the gene matches. Germline V gives CDR1 LGHNA, CDR2 YSLEER.

The CDR3 region is CASSYDRTGDGYTF. CDR3 sequence (DNA): TGTGCCAGCAGTTACGATCGGACAGGGGATGGCTACACCTTC. The chain links TRBV6-5 to TRBJ1-2, with 9 bases identical to TRBD1. The CDR3 extends over 14 amino acids. V gave up 2 bases and J gave up 6 bases; unmatched junction bases: 4. Looked up from germline, CDR1 is MNHEY and CDR2 is SVGAGI.